These T cell receptor beta chains were read from a single sample in a study of metastatic and nonmetastatic thyroid tumors. TCRdb reprocessed the PCR reads via MiXCR. This sample yields tens of thousands of clones, of which roughly 28% are seen a single time; roughly a tenth belongs to the top ten. The sequencing sample was made of blood. Receptors were obtained from a male donor with papillary thyroid cancer or a benign thyroid nodule (not recorded which). Some clones in this sample may be carry-over from other donors' samples. Both conserved end residues are trimmed from each CDR3.

v_call: TRBV20-1; j_call: TRBJ2-1; cdr3_aa: SARGTSGHNEQF
v_call: TRBV5-4; j_call: TRBJ1-1; cdr3_aa: ASSYEPGQGILNTEAF
v_call: TRBV9; j_call: TRBJ1-1; cdr3_aa: ASSVGDANTEAF
v_call: TRBV7-8; j_call: TRBJ2-5; cdr3_aa: ASSPVRRETQY
v_call: TRBV20-1; j_call: NA; cdr3_aa: SARDRSLLYEQY
v_call: TRBV6-1; j_call: TRBJ1-1; cdr3_aa: ASSEAGRGRQAF
v_call: TRBV24-1; j_call: TRBJ1-2; cdr3_aa: ATSDTTGPYGYT
v_call: TRBV6-1; j_call: TRBJ2-7; cdr3_aa: ASRQGPVAGHSYEQY
v_call: TRBV2; j_call: TRBJ2-7; cdr3_aa: ASSEVLLRLAGGQGYEQY
v_call: TRBV20-1; j_call: TRBJ2-7; cdr3_aa: SGEDRGYEQY
v_call: TRBV7-3; j_call: TRBJ2-5; cdr3_aa: ASSLLAGGETQY
v_call: TRBV5-6; j_call: TRBJ1-6; cdr3_aa: ASSLRDSWSPLH
v_call: TRBV28; j_call: TRBJ2-7; cdr3_aa: ASSYKYEQY
v_call: TRBV6-5; j_call: TRBJ2-2; cdr3_aa: ASSYQGANTGELF
v_call: TRBV7-9; j_call: TRBJ1-3; cdr3_aa: ASSLSTGGGNTIY
v_call: TRBV12-3/TRBV12-4; j_call: TRBJ2-1; cdr3_aa: ASSTGTSGINEQF
v_call: TRBV6-2/TRBV6-3; j_call: TRBJ1-5; cdr3_aa: VSSYSRSHPQH
v_call: TRBV6-5; j_call: TRBJ2-3; cdr3_aa: ASSWTPRDTQY
v_call: TRBV24-1; j_call: TRBJ2-1; cdr3_aa: ATSGGGSRGNEQF
v_call: TRBV19; j_call: TRBJ2-1; cdr3_aa: ASSRLAGETYNEQF
v_call: TRBV2; j_call: TRBJ2-7; cdr3_aa: ATMGQAYEQY
v_call: TRBV25-1; j_call: TRBJ2-7; cdr3_aa: ASPQTSYYEQY
v_call: TRBV15; j_call: TRBJ2-2; cdr3_aa: ATSFAGVDTGELF
v_call: TRBV12-3/TRBV12-4; j_call: TRBJ1-1; cdr3_aa: ASSLGIGPAF
v_call: TRBV6-5; j_call: TRBJ1-1; cdr3_aa: ASSYSRILNTEAF
v_call: TRBV12-3/TRBV12-4; j_call: TRBJ1-1; cdr3_aa: ASSTRFSEAF
v_call: TRBV19; j_call: TRBJ2-5; cdr3_aa: ASSTAETQY
v_call: TRBV20-1; j_call: TRBJ2-1; cdr3_aa: SAPDRGQNNEQF
v_call: TRBV12-3/TRBV12-4; j_call: TRBJ1-1; cdr3_aa: ASSKTVRTEAF
v_call: TRBV12-3/TRBV12-4; j_call: TRBJ1-5; cdr3_aa: ASSFNSNQPQH
v_call: TRBV5-1; j_call: TRBJ1-1; cdr3_aa: ASSLGAVMNTEAF
v_call: TRBV20-1; j_call: TRBJ2-1; cdr3_aa: SASQGGNEQF
v_call: TRBV27; j_call: TRBJ2-1; cdr3_aa: ASSLPGGEWF
v_call: TRBV7-6; j_call: TRBJ1-3; cdr3_aa: ASIPGDTIY
v_call: TRBV12-3/TRBV12-4; j_call: TRBJ2-7; cdr3_aa: ASKSRLGSYEQY
v_call: TRBV11-2; j_call: TRBJ2-1; cdr3_aa: ASSPSWGIDEQF
v_call: TRBV20-1; j_call: TRBJ2-5; cdr3_aa: SASWSGLQETQY
v_call: TRBV20-1; j_call: TRBJ2-7; cdr3_aa: SARVRYRGYEQY
v_call: TRBV6-2/TRBV6-3; j_call: TRBJ1-2; cdr3_aa: ASTVGQYGLYGYT
v_call: TRBV18; j_call: TRBJ1-2; cdr3_aa: ASSPLQEGGYGYT
v_call: TRBV12-5; j_call: TRBJ1-1; cdr3_aa: ASGFSTGGKNTEAF
v_call: TRBV28; j_call: TRBJ1-1; cdr3_aa: ASSLFGNIPEAF